The present TCR beta chain was sequenced within a study of T cell responses to AZD1222 COVID-19 vaccine. Study-wide points: Repertoire samples came only from after the peak T cell response.

The protocol was immunoSEQ multiplex PCR, while the TCRdb copy is restricted to in-frame clones and leaves out a portion. The table shows 150,000 to 200,000 clones, with nearly 95% occurring only once. Germline trimming cut 6 bases from V and 4 bases from J; bases unmatched to any gene: 5. Per the germline V gene, CDR1 is MNHEY and CDR2 is SVGAGI. The CDR3 covers 14 residues. Notes on this clone: Its antigen is still unknown.

V gene TRBV6-5 combines with J gene TRBJ1-5; 8 bases are a match to TRBD1. The sample consisted of peripheral blood, taken on day 0 of AZD1222 vaccination. This clonotype originated in an adult in good health. CDR3 coding DNA: TGTGCCAGCAGCCGACAGGGGAGGAATCAGCCCCAGCATTTT. It yields the protein CASSRQGRNQPQHF.